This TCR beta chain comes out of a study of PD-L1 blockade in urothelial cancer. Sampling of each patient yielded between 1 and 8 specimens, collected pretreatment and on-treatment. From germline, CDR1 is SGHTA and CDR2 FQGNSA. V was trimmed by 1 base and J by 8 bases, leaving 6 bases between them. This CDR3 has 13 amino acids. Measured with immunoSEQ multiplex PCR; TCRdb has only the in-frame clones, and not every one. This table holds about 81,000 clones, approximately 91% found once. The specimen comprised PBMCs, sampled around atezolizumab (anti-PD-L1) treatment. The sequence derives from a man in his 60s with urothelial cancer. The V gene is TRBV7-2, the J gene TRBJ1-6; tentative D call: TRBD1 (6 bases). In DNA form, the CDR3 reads TGTGCCAGCAGCTTAGAGGGGGATTCACCCCTCCACTTT. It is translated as CASSLEGDSPLHF.